What follows are 27 T cell receptor beta chains derived from one specimen sequenced in a study of CXCR3-negative and CXCR3-positive naive CD8 T cells. Regarding the study as a whole: TRB CDR3s were more hydrophobic in CXCR3-positive than in CXCR3-negative naive cells.

These receptors' antigens are unknown. The libraries of TRB cDNA were prepared using 5' RACE with UMI labels. Each CDR3 protein gets one entry in TCRdb, which reprocessed the 5' RACE reads and gives no DNA. The sample has 150,000 or so distinct CDR3 sequences, and its top ten clones hold 0.45% to 0.55%. Sequencing used naive CXCR3+ CD8+ T cells from blood. Subset defined: CD45RO-CCR7+CD27+CD95- naive CD8+ T cells expressing CXCR3 (TNR3+). The receptors here all came from a human donor in good health. Some clones in this sample may be carry-over from other donors' samples.

The rearrangement links TRBV5-1 to TRBJ1-1. CDR3 length: 15 residues. Germline assignment: CDR1 SGHRS and CDR2 YFSETQ. CDR3 region: CASSLVRFPNTEAFF.

CDR3 residues: CASSSQGTGANVLTF. The chain couples TRBV28 to TRBJ2-6; TCRdb's D gene call, TRBD1, goes unchecked for lack of DNA. This CDR3 spans 15 amino acids. The germline V gene has CDR1 MDHEN and CDR2 SYDVKM.

This rearrangement joins TRBV7-6 to TRBJ2-7; TCRdb picks TRBD2, but there is no DNA to check that call. Per the germline V gene, CDR1 is SGHVS and CDR2 is FNYEAQ. The CDR3 is 16 amino acids. The CDR3 sequence is CASSFSGGLFSYEQYF.

The chain carries TRBV27 and TRBJ2-1. In germline, CDR1 is MNHEY, CDR2 SMNVEV (reference sequence). This CDR3 region has 16 residues. This CDR3 reads CASSLSGELSYNEQFF.

The V and J genes are TRBV28 and TRBJ2-1; TCRdb calls TRBD1, which cannot be checked without DNA. The CDR3 contains 13 residues. CDR1 is MDHEN and CDR2 is SYDVKM in the germline V gene. CDR3 protein: CASSFSGLDEQFF.

The chain employs TRBV4-1 and TRBJ2-2; checking the TCRdb D call of TRBD1 is not possible without DNA. Looked up from germline, CDR1 is MGHRA and CDR2 is YSYEKL. CDR3 length: 15 residues. CDR3 region: CASSQEGRVTGELFF.

The chain links TRBV4-1 to TRBJ2-6; as DNA is missing, the TRBD1 call by TCRdb cannot be tested. This CDR3 has 18 residues. Germline V lookup: CDR1 MGHRA, CDR2 YSYEKL. CDR3 sequence reads: CASSLPRQGGVGANVLTF.

CDR3 sequence: CASSLGGMGRNTEAFF. The V call is TRBV7-2, the J call TRBJ1-1. Germline-derived CDR1 and CDR2 are SGHTA and FQGNSA. The CDR3 runs to 16 residues.

The CDR3 is CASSLAPWNSNQPQHF. The chain joins TRBV7-8 to TRBJ1-5. The CDR3 covers 16 residues. Looked up from germline, CDR1 is SGHVS and CDR2 is FQNEAQ.

The V gene is TRBV30, the J gene TRBJ2-2. Germline loops: CDR1 GTSNPN, CDR2 SVGIG (reference sequence). This CDR3 is 13 amino acids long. The CDR3 is CAWSPTDAGELFF.

The J gene is TRBJ1-1, the V gene TRBV28; the TRBD1 assignment by TCRdb is unverifiable without DNA. The germline V gene has CDR1 MDHEN and CDR2 SYDVKM. The CDR3 contains 15 residues. Here the CDR3 reads CASSLTGQGDTEAFF.

J is TRBJ1-1 and V is TRBV13. The length of the CDR3 is 14 residues. CDR1 and CDR2 (germline): PRHDT, FYEKMQ (reference sequence). CDR3 loop: CASSLAERNTEAFF.

The chain combines TRBV19 with TRBJ2-1; TCRdb outputs TRBD1, but without DNA this stays unchecked. Per germline, CDR1 LNHDA and CDR2 SQIVND (reference sequence). This CDR3 is built from 15 residues. The CDR3 sequence: CASSLTGGGYNEQFF. Full variable domain (missing parts from reference TRBV19 and TRBJ2-1): DGGITQSPKYLFRKEGQNVTLSCEQNLNHDAMYWYRQDPGQGLRLIYYSQIVNDFQKGDIAEGYSVSREKKESFPLTVTSAQKNPTAFYLCASSLTGGGYNEQFFGPGTRLTVL.

This chain connects TRBV5-1 to TRBJ2-7; the D call from TCRdb, TRBD1, cannot be confirmed without DNA. The CDR3 covers 15 residues. CDR1 is SGHRS, CDR2 YFSETQ, per germline. CDR3 sequence reads: CASSLGTALSYEQYF.

The chain employs TRBV11-2 and TRBJ1-1. The CDR3 runs to 15 residues. The germline gives CDR1 SGHAT, CDR2 FQNNGV. The CDR3: CASSLDGRMNTEAFF.

The rearrangement links TRBV15 to TRBJ2-1; lacking DNA, the TRBD2 call made by TCRdb goes unchecked. Germline V CDR1 and CDR2: LNHNV, YYDKDF (reference sequence). This CDR3 contains 17 residues. The CDR3 is CATSRVGLATSYNEQFF.

The chain is built from TRBV29-1 and TRBJ2-3; TCRdb gives TRBD1 as the D gene, but with no DNA this cannot be confirmed. The germline gives CDR1 SQVTM, CDR2 ANQGSEA. CDR3 length: 15 amino acids. The CDR3 region is CSVDKGQGYTDTQYF.

V and J are TRBV11-3 and TRBJ2-1. Germline CDR1 reads SGHNT; CDR2 reads YENEEA. The CDR3 loop spans 17 amino acids. CDR3 residues: CASSRILRGSSYNEQFF. Supplemented by reference TRBV11-3 and TRBJ2-1, the full variable domain reads EAGVVQSPRYKIIEKKQPVAFWCNPISGHNTLYWYLQNLGQGPELLIRYENEEAVDDSQLPKDRFSAERLKGVDSTLKIQPAELGDSAVYLCASSRILRGSSYNEQFFGPGTRLTVL.

The chain recombines TRBV10-3 with TRBJ1-2; checking the TCRdb D call of TRBD1 is not possible without DNA. The germline V gene encodes CDR1 ENHRY and CDR2 SYGVKD. The CDR3 covers 12 residues. CDR3 amino acids: CAITGTGLGYTF.

The gene calls are TRBV10-3 and TRBJ2-7; the TCRdb call, TRBD1, lacks DNA for checking. From germline, CDR1 is ENHRY and CDR2 SYGVKD. The CDR3 is 14 residues long. The CDR3 sequence: CAISDVGQGTEQYF.

V is TRBV29-1 and J is TRBJ2-1; TCRdb selects TRBD1, and the lack of DNA leaves this call unchecked. Germline V gene lookup returns CDR1 SQVTM and CDR2 ANQGSEA. The CDR3 has 13 residues. The CDR3: CSAAGADYNEQFF.

The V and J genes are TRBV5-1 and TRBJ2-5; there is no DNA to check the TCRdb D call of TRBD1. The CDR3 covers 16 residues. The germline CDR1 and CDR2 sequences are SGHRS and YFSETQ. The CDR3 protein is CASSRPWDSHQETQYF.

This chain links TRBV15 with TRBJ2-1; no DNA is available, so the TRBD2 call from TCRdb remains unchecked. Germline-derived CDR1 and CDR2 are LNHNV and YYDKDF (reference sequence). This CDR3 is built from 14 residues. CDR3 residues: CATRESGRGSEQFF.

The chain links TRBV29-1 to TRBJ2-7; TCRdb proposes TRBD2, but this gene call is untestable without DNA. Per germline, CDR1 SQVTM and CDR2 ANQGSEA. This CDR3 has 13 amino acids. The CDR3 sequence: CSVELAGDYEQYF.

The chain employs TRBV5-1 and TRBJ2-1; the TCRdb call, TRBD2, lacks DNA for checking. The length of the CDR3 is 15 residues. Germline assignment: CDR1 SGHRS and CDR2 YFSETQ. CDR3 loop: CASSLGREHYNEQFF.

V and J are TRBV6-4 and TRBJ2-6. The germline CDR1 and CDR2 sequences are MRHNA and SNTAGT. The CDR3 is made up of 14 amino acids. The CDR3 sequence: CASSEISGANVLTF.

The gene calls are TRBV29-1 and TRBJ2-2. This CDR3 comprises 13 residues. Germline V lookup: CDR1 SQVTM, CDR2 ANQGSEA. The CDR3 spells CSVVGQDTGELFF.